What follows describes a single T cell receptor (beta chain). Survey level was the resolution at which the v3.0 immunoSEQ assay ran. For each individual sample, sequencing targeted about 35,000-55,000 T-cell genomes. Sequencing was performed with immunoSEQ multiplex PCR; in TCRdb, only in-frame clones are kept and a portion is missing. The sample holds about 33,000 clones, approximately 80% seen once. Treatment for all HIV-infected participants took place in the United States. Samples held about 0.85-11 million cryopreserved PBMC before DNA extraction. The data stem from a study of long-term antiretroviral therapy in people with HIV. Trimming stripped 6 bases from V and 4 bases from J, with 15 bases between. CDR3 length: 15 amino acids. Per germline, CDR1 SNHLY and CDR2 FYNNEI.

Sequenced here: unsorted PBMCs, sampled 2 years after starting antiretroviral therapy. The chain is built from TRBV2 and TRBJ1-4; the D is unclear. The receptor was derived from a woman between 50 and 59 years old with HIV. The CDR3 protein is CASRIRAEINEKLFF. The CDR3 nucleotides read TGTGCCAGCAGGATCAGAGCTGAGATTAATGAAAAACTGTTTTTT.